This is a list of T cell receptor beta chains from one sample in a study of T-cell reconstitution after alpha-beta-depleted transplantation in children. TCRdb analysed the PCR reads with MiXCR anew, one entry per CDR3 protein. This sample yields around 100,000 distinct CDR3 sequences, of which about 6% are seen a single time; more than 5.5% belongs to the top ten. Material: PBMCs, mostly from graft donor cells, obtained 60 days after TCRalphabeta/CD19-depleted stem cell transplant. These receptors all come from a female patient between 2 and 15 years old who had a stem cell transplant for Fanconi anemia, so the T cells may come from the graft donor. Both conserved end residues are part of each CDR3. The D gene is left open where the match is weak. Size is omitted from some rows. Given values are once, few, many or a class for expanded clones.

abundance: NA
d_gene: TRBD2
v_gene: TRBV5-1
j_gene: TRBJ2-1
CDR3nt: TGCGCCAGCAGCTTGGGGACTAGCGGGGTTCGGAATGAGCAGTTCTTC
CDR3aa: CASSLGTSGVRNEQFF

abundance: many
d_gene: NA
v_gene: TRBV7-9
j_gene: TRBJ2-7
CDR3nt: TGTGCCATCGAACGAACGAGCTACGAGCAGTACTTC
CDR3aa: CAIERTSYEQYF

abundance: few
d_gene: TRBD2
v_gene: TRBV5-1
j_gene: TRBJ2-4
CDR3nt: TGCGCCAGCAAGATAGCGGGAGGTGACATTCAGTACTTC
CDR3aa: CASKIAGGDIQYF

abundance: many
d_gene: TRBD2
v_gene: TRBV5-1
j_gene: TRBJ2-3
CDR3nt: TGCGCCAGCAGCTTCGGACTAGCGGGAGGTATCACAGATACGCAGTATTTT
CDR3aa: CASSFGLAGGITDTQYF

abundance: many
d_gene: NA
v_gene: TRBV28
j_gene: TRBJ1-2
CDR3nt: TGTGCCAGCAGTTTTTCCAGCGTAGGCGCTAACTATGGCTACACCTTC
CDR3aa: CASSFSSVGANYGYTF

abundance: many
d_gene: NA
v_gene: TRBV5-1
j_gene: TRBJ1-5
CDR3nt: TGCGCCAGCAGCTTGGCCGGCCTCGGGGTTGGCCAGCCCCAGCATTTT
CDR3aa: CASSLAGLGVGQPQHF

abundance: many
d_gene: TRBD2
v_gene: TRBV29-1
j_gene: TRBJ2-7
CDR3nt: TGCAGCGTAAATCCCGGACTAGCGGGAGGGTCCTACGAGCAGTACTTC
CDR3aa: CSVNPGLAGGSYEQYF

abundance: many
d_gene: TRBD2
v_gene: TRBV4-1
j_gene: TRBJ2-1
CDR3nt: TGCGCCAGCAGCCAAGAGGGACTAGCGGAGTACAATGAGCAGTTCTTC
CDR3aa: CASSQEGLAEYNEQFF

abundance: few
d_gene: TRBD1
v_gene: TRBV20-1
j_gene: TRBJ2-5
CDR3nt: TGCAGTGCGCCGACAGGGGGAATGAGAGAGACCCAGTACTTC
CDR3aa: CSAPTGGMRETQYF

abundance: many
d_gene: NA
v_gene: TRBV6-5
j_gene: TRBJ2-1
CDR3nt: TGTGCCAGCAGTTTCACCCTTGAAGTAAGCGAGCAGTTCTTC
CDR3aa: CASSFTLEVSEQFF